What follows are 19 T cell receptor beta chains derived from one specimen sequenced in a study of control samples from healthy donors and cancer patients. Repertoires were generated with immunoSEQ multiplex PCR, while TCRdb's copy carries only in-frame clones and drops some. The sample has approximately 120,000 clones; around 89% are singletons. Sequences were obtained from blood. These receptors all stem from a woman between 50 and 59 years old in good health.

The V gene is TRBV9, the J gene TRBJ2-5; D not certain. V dropped 4 bases and J dropped 3 bases, with 4 bases sitting between them. The CDR3 contains 11 residues. The V gene's germline CDR1 is SGDLS and CDR2 YYNGEE. The CDR3 sequence is CASSYKETQYF. The CDR3 DNA reads as TGTGCCAGCAGCTATAAAGAGACCCAGTACTTC.

This clone is a singleton in its sample. V is TRBV6-6 and J is TRBJ2-1; 7 bases fit TRBD2. The CDR3 is 13 amino acids. CDR1 is MNHNY and CDR2 is SVGAGI in the germline V gene (reference sequence). The V segment lost 6 bases and the J segment 4 bases; nucleotides outside the gene matches: 3. CDR3 DNA sequence: TGTGCCAGCAGCTGGGGACTATACAATGAGCAGTTCTTC. This gives the protein CASSWGLYNEQFF.

V and J are TRBV6-5 and TRBJ2-7, with D possibly matching TRBD1 (5 bases). The V gene lost 2 bases and the J gene lost 6 bases, with 5 bases spanning the gap. This CDR3 comprises 11 residues. Germline CDR1 is MNHEY and CDR2 is SVGAGI. This CDR3 reads CASSYGAEQYF. The CDR3 DNA sequence: TGTGCCAGCAGTTACGGGGCCGAGCAGTACTTC.

CDR3 coding DNA: TGTGCCAGCTCACCATCTTCGTTACTCTACGAGCAGTACGTC. It encodes CASSPSSLLYEQYV. V gene TRBV18 combines with J gene TRBJ2-7; D gene ambiguous. Germline CDR1 KGHSH, CDR2 LQKENI. Trimming pared 2 bases from V and 3 bases from J, leaving 11 bases between. CDR3 length equals 14 residues.

The chain couples TRBV30 to TRBJ1-2; tentatively, D is TRBD1 (5 bases). Germline values: CDR1 GTSNPN, CDR2 SVGIG (reference sequence). The V end lost 8 bases, the J end lost 5 bases, and 18 bases lay between the germline ends. The CDR3 consists of 13 residues. The CDR3 bases are TGTGCCGGATACGGGGCCAGTTCTTATGGCTACACCTTC. It encodes CAGYGASSYGYTF.

The chain employs TRBV7-3 and TRBJ1-1, with D uncertain. CDR3 length equals 18 residues. Between the trimmed V and J ends, which lost 2 bases and 2 bases, there was a span of 21 bases. Germline loops: CDR1 SGHTA, CDR2 FQGTGA. CDR3 residues: CASSLPETLLPLNTEAFF. CDR3 nucleotides: TGTGCCAGCAGCTTACCAGAGACCCTTCTTCCCTTAAACACTGAAGCTTTCTTT. The whole variable domain, filled in from reference TRBV7-3 and TRBJ1-1, reads GAGVSQTPSNKVTEKGKYVELRCDPISGHTALYWYRQSLGQGPEFLIYFQGTGAADDSGLPNDRFFAVRPEGSVSTLKIQRTERGDSAVYLCASSLPETLLPLNTEAFFGQGTRLTVV.

This chain uses TRBV3-1 (or the pseudogene TRBV3-2) with TRBJ2-3, with 12 bases aligning to TRBD2. Germline CDR1 and CDR2: LGHDT and YNNKEL (reference sequence). The CDR3 sequence is 17 residues long. Trimming took 4 bases from V and 2 from J; bases not matched to a gene: 7. CDR3 DNA sequence: TGTGCCAGCAGCCCTTCGGGACTAGCGGGTCTCACAGATACGCAGTATTTT. Its protein is CASSPSGLAGLTDTQYF.

The chain recombines TRBV20-1 with TRBJ1-4, with D possibly being TRBD1 (5 bases). Germline CDR1 is DFQATT and CDR2 is SNEGSKA (reference sequence). This CDR3 has 14 residues. Trimming took off 4 bases at V and 4 bases at J, with 13 bases between the two ends. The DNA of the CDR3 is TGCAGTGCTAATGAGAGGGGCTATAATGAAAAACTGTTTTTT. Amino acids: CSANERGYNEKLFF.

The rearrangement joins TRBV30 to TRBJ1-6; D may be TRBD1 (5 bases). The germline CDR1 and CDR2 sequences are GTSNPN and SVGIG (reference sequence). Trimming shortened V by 3 bases and J by 7 bases, and 16 bases separated the two germline ends. CDR3 length: 15 residues. CDR3 bases: TGTGCCTGGAGGGCCCCTGACAGACGGAATTCACCCCTCCACTTT. Translation: CAWRAPDRRNSPLHF.

CDR3 nucleotide sequence: TGTGCCAGCAGCCTTGAGAGATTGGGGTTGAACACTGAAGCTTTCTTT. Residues: CASSLERLGLNTEAFF. The chain links TRBV5-6 to TRBJ1-1; D ambiguous. The CDR3 is 16 residues long. Germline V lookup: CDR1 SGHDT, CDR2 YYEEEE. Trimming took 4 bases from V and 0 from J, leaving 16 bases between them.

This sequence joins TRBV19 and TRBJ2-1, with 7 bases lining up with TRBD1. The CDR3 length is 16 residues. Germline V gives CDR1 LNHDA, CDR2 SQIVND (reference sequence). Losses at the gene ends were 4 bases for V and 7 bases for J; bases not matched to a gene: 13. The DNA of the CDR3 is TGTGCCAGTAGTACAAAAACAGGGGTGGCTGGAAATGAGCAGTTCTTC. Translated, it gives CASSTKTGVAGNEQFF.

This chain uses TRBV3-1 (or the pseudogene TRBV3-2) with TRBJ2-7; D is unresolved. Germline-derived CDR1 and CDR2 are LGHDT and YNNKEL (reference sequence). Trimming pared 4 bases from V and 6 bases from J, leaving 19 bases between. The CDR3 extends over 15 amino acids. Here the CDR3 DNA reads TGTGCCAGCAGCCTAGCCCGGGCTGATATTGGCGAGCAGTACTTC. It is translated as CASSLARADIGEQYF.

This chain joins TRBV13 and TRBJ2-3; TRBD1 aligns across 7 bases. The CDR3 loop spans 14 amino acids. V lost 5 bases and J lost 4; bases outside the gene matches: 6. Germline-derived CDR1 and CDR2 are PRHDT and FYEKMQ (reference sequence). The CDR3 is CASSQDRSADTQYF. In nucleotides, the CDR3 is TGTGCCAGCAGCCAGGACAGGAGCGCAGATACGCAGTATTTT.

V is TRBV7-9 and J is TRBJ1-2, with 7 positions matching TRBD1. J gave up 4 bases and V 1 base, and 6 bases lay outside the gene matches. There are 15 residues in the CDR3. Germline CDR1 is SEHNR and CDR2 is FQNEAQ (reference sequence). The CDR3, as DNA: TGTGCCAGCAGCTTAGGGGGACAGAGCGTCTATGGCTACACCTTC. It codes for CASSLGGQSVYGYTF.

V and J are TRBV18 and TRBJ2-3; 7 positions agree with TRBD1. Germline assignment: CDR1 KGHSH and CDR2 LQKENI. V dropped 6 bases and J dropped 0; count of bases not matched to a gene: 9. The CDR3 consists of 16 residues. In nucleotides, the CDR3 is TGTGCCAGCTCCGATACAGGGGAATTTAGCACAGATACGCAGTATTTT. Its protein product is CASSDTGEFSTDTQYF.

The chain combines TRBV18 with TRBJ2-1, with 12 positions matching TRBD1. V lost 0 bases, J lost 7 bases, and 7 bases stayed unmatched. Per the germline V gene, CDR1 is KGHSH and CDR2 is LQKENI. The length of the CDR3 is 17 residues. CDR3 region: CASSPPMGQGARNEQFF. CDR3 DNA sequence: TGTGCCAGCTCACCACCGATGGGACAGGGGGCGAGGAATGAGCAGTTCTTC. Based on the CDR3 plus reference TRBV18 and TRBJ2-1, the full variable domain is NAGVMQNPRHLVRRRGQEARLRCSPMKGHSHVYWYRQLPEEGLKFMVYLQKENIIDESGMPKERFSAEFPKEGPSILRIQQVVRGDSAAYFCASSPPMGQGARNEQFFGPGTRLTVL.

The chain couples TRBV11-3 to TRBJ2-1, with 9 positions matching TRBD1. V was pared by 5 bases and J by 7 bases, with 9 bases of the junction left unmatched. This CDR3 is 15 amino acids long. Germline CDR1 and CDR2: SGHNT and YENEEA. Written as DNA, the CDR3 is TGTGCCAGCAGCCTGGGACAGGGAACGGGAAATGAGCAGTTCTTC. Protein product: CASSLGQGTGNEQFF.

The V gene is TRBV14, the J gene TRBJ2-7; 7 bases align to TRBD2. CDR1 and CDR2 from the germline V gene are SGHDN and FVKESK. With V trimmed by 0 bases and J by 4 bases, 12 bases remained unmatched. There are 17 residues in the CDR3. The CDR3: CASSQDFPAGLVYEQYV. The CDR3, as DNA: TGTGCCAGCAGCCAAGATTTCCCAGCGGGATTGGTATACGAGCAGTACGTC.

This chain links TRBV7-8 with TRBJ1-2; TRBD1 matches 9 bases. The CDR3 has 16 amino acids. V trimming: 2 bases; J trimming: 6 bases; junction bases outside the gene matches: 10. The germline gives CDR1 SGHVS, CDR2 FQNEAQ. CDR3 sequence reads: CASSLILGQGEHGYTF. For the CDR3, the DNA is TGTGCCAGCAGCTTAATATTGGGACAGGGCGAGCATGGCTACACCTTC.